A selection of T cell receptor beta chains follows, all from one sample in a study of T cells in Graves' hyperthyroidism and ophthalmopathy. MiXCR was run by TCRdb on the multiplex PCR reads, yielding one entry per CDR3 protein. The table lists hundreds of thousands of distinct CDR3 sequences, approximately 25% of them singletons. Sequenced material: blood. All receptors derive from a woman aged 25 to 39 with Graves' ophthalmopathy. Both conserved end residues are part of each CDR3. D genes are given only for firm matches. Expanded clones are given a class, and other clones once, few, many or no size at all.

CDR3 protein,CDR3 DNA,D gene,V gene,J gene,clone size
CASSPGTAYKQYF,TGTGCCAGCAGCCCCGGGACGGCTTATAAGCAGTACTTC,-,TRBV12-3/TRBV12-4,TRBJ2-7,-
CASSYTTGLGNQPQHF,TGTGCCAGCAGCTATACGACAGGGCTGGGCAATCAGCCCCAGCATTTT,TRBD1,TRBV11-2,TRBJ1-5,many
CASSPRDRGIGEQYF,TGTGCCAGCAGTCCCCGGGACAGGGGGATTGGCGAGCAGTACTTC,TRBD1,TRBV2,TRBJ2-7,-
CAWIGVGRSYEQYF,TGTGCCTGGATCGGGGTAGGTAGGTCCTACGAGCAGTACTTC,-,TRBV30,TRBJ2-7,many
CASSASQGAQVGPQHF,TGTGCCAGCAGTGCCTCACAGGGGGCCCAGGTTGGGCCCCAGCATTTT,TRBD1,TRBV6-4,TRBJ1-5,-
CASPDRGRNTIYF,TGTGCCTCTCCGGACAGGGGCAGGAACACCATATATTTT,TRBD1,TRBV30,TRBJ1-3,few
CASSFRGTDNNGYTF,TGTGCCAGCAGTTTCCGCGGGACAGATAATAATGGCTACACCTTC,TRBD1,TRBV12-3/TRBV12-4,TRBJ1-2,-
CASRRAERLGNQPQHF,TGTGCCAGCCGCCGGGCGGAAAGGCTTGGCAATCAGCCCCAGCATTTT,-,TRBV2,TRBJ1-5,-
CATRLAGTASTDTQYF,TGTGCCACCCGACTAGCGGGGACCGCTAGCACAGATACGCAGTATTTT,TRBD2,TRBV27,TRBJ2-3,many
CASSSSGLRTKNIQYF,TGTGCCAGCAGCTCTTCGGGCCTCAGGACCAAAAACATTCAGTACTTC,-,TRBV5-5,TRBJ2-4,-
CASSVGHGGETQYF,TGTGCCAGCAGCGTAGGCCACGGAGGGGAGACCCAGTACTTC,-,TRBV9,TRBJ2-5,many
CASTPGKNGNYGYTF,TGTGCCAGCACGCCCGGAAAAAACGGGAACTATGGCTACACCTTC,-,TRBV6-1,TRBJ1-2,-
CASSANRDLNTEAFF,TGTGCCAGCAGTGCAAACAGGGACTTGAACACTGAAGCTTTCTTT,-,TRBV12-3/TRBV12-4,TRBJ1-1,few
CASLAGSGYLYGYTF,TGTGCCAGCCTAGCCGGCTCTGGCTATCTCTATGGCTACACCTTC,-,TRBV2,TRBJ1-2,few
CASSPAGRGETQYF,TGTGCCAGCAGCCCAGCAGGGAGGGGAGAGACCCAGTACTTC,TRBD2,TRBV11-2,TRBJ2-5,few
CASSPHRDTYEQYF,TGTGCCAGCAGCCCCCACAGGGACACCTACGAGCAGTACTTC,-,TRBV27,TRBJ2-7,many
CAWTPRRSGEQYF,TGTGCCTGGACACCACGGCGGAGCGGCGAGCAGTACTTC,-,TRBV30,TRBJ2-7,-
CASSYTTGWDYGYTF,TGTGCCAGCAGTTATACCACAGGGTGGGACTATGGCTACACCTTC,-,TRBV6-5,TRBJ1-2,many
CATMAGGTGELFF,TGTGCCACCATGGCAGGGGGGACCGGGGAGCTGTTTTTT,-,TRBV24-1,TRBJ2-2,-
CASLRTTASGGSETQYF,TGTGCCAGCCTCAGGACTACAGCCTCAGGAGGGTCTGAGACCCAGTACTTC,-,TRBV6-5,TRBJ2-5,many
CASSLSRGLNYGYTF,TGTGCCAGCAGTTTATCGAGAGGGCTTAACTATGGCTACACCTTC,-,TRBV28,TRBJ1-2,many
CASSLLLISTEAFF,TGTGCCAGCAGCCTCTTACTTATCAGCACTGAAGCTTTCTTT,-,TRBV6-1,TRBJ1-1,many
CASSFGGQTSYEQYF,TGCGCCAGCAGCTTCGGCGGGCAGACCTCGTACGAGCAGTACTTC,-,TRBV5-1,TRBJ2-7,many
CASSFGAGGHQETQYF,TGTGCCAGCAGTTTTGGGGCAGGGGGCCACCAAGAGACCCAGTACTTC,TRBD1,TRBV12-3/TRBV12-4,TRBJ2-5,few
CATSLGQGAGYTF,TGTGCCACAAGCCTAGGACAGGGAGCTGGCTACACCTTC,TRBD1,TRBV10-3,TRBJ1-2,many
CASTSTGRGYTF,TGTGCCAGCACCTCGACAGGGAGGGGCTACACCTTC,TRBD1,TRBV12-3/TRBV12-4,TRBJ1-2,many
CASSLGEVSTEAFF,TGTGCCAGCAGCTTGGGGGAGGTTAGCACTGAAGCTTTCTTT,-,TRBV5-6,TRBJ1-1,once
CASSSSAEQYF,TGTGCCAGCAGCTCGTCCGCCGAGCAGTACTTC,-,TRBV6-1,TRBJ2-7,few
CASSPSFENTEAFF,TGTGCCAGCTCACCGTCTTTCGAGAACACTGAAGCTTTCTTT,-,TRBV18,TRBJ1-1,many
CASSSQRGIYYGGYTF,TGTGCCAGCAGCTCACAGAGAGGGATATACTATGGTGGCTACACCTTC,-,TRBV7-9,TRBJ1-2,many
CASRRTQTEAFF,TGTGCCAGCAGGAGGACCCAAACTGAAGCTTTCTTT,-,TRBV12-3/TRBV12-4,TRBJ1-1,few
CASTGEIEAFF,TGTGCCAGCACGGGGGAGATTGAAGCTTTCTTT,-,TRBV2,TRBJ1-1,few
CASNRIRGNTGELFF,TGTGCCAGCAACCGGATACGAGGAAACACCGGGGAGCTGTTTTTT,-,TRBV11-2,TRBJ2-2,-
CASSKNRELNTEAFF,TGTGCCAGCAGTAAAAACAGGGAGTTGAACACTGAAGCTTTCTTT,-,TRBV6-1,TRBJ1-1,-
CASSPMGGVSWTQYF,TGTGCCAGCAGTCCTATGGGCGGGGTATCTTGGACCCAGTACTTC,-,TRBV7-2,TRBJ2-5,many
CSASIQNYGYTF,TGCAGCGCCAGCATACAAAACTATGGCTACACCTTC,-,TRBV29-1,TRBJ1-2,many